This is a list of T cell receptor beta chains from one sample in a study of cytomegalovirus exposure and HLA in healthy donors. TCRdb's copy holds only in-frame clones and misses some; the assay was immunoSEQ multiplex PCR. Here the sample spans roughly 20,000 clones, roughly 70% being singletons. Material: PBMCs. These receptors came from a man aged 18 to 30 in good health and CMV-seronegative. Both conserved end residues are part of each CDR3. D genes are given only for firm matches. Where a row states a size, it is once, few, many or the class of an expanded clone; other rows omit it.

cdr3_length	v_call	j_call	clone_size	d_call	cdr3_aa	cdr3_nt
15	TRBV2	TRBJ2-2	NA	TRBD1	CASGEDRGLTGELFF	TGTGCCAGCGGGGAAGACAGGGGGCTGACCGGGGAGCTGTTTTTT
13	TRBV30	TRBJ1-4	NA	NA	CAWGEGGYEKLFF	TGTGCCTGGGGAGAGGGGGGGTATGAAAAACTGTTTTTT
18	TRBV13	TRBJ1-1	NA	NA	CASRNLRGDPMMNTEAFF	TGTGCCAGCAGGAATCTCAGGGGCGACCCGATGATGAACACTGAAGCTTTCTTT
18	TRBV5-1	TRBJ2-5	NA	TRBD1	CASSRRPGQGEGGETQYF	TGCGCCAGCAGCCGCAGACCGGGACAGGGGGAAGGAGGAGAGACCCAGTACTTC
20	TRBV30	TRBJ2-1	NA	TRBD2	CAWSVLGTSGGIGDYNEQFF	TGTGCCTGGAGTGTACTTGGGACTAGCGGGGGTATCGGGGACTACAATGAGCAGTTCTTC
12	TRBV5-1	TRBJ2-5	NA	NA	CASSFQQETQYF	TGCGCCAGCAGTTTTCAGCAAGAGACCCAGTACTTC
14	TRBV30	TRBJ1-2	NA	NA	CAWRGPLTDYGYTF	TGTGCCTGGAGGGGCCCATTGACAGACTATGGCTACACCTTC
16	TRBV7-2	TRBJ1-1	NA	TRBD1	CASSLGQGARDTEAFF	TGTGCCAGCAGCTTAGGGCAGGGGGCGAGGGACACTGAAGCTTTCTTT
12	TRBV6-1	TRBJ2-3	NA	NA	CASSPSTDTQYF	TGTGCCAGCAGCCCGTCCACAGATACGCAGTATTTT
14	TRBV7-9	TRBJ2-1	few	NA	CASSPNSAYNEQFF	TGTGCCAGCAGCCCTAATTCGGCCTACAATGAGCAGTTCTTC
15	TRBV29-1	TRBJ1-4	NA	NA	CSVEEEGNFNEKLFF	TGCAGCGTTGAAGAGGAGGGCAACTTTAATGAAAAACTGTTTTTT
13	TRBV29-1	TRBJ1-1	NA	NA	CSCPSPENTEAFF	TGCAGCTGCCCGAGTCCCGAGAACACTGAAGCTTTCTTT
15	TRBV6-5	TRBJ1-2	NA	NA	CASSYGSGSHYGYTF	TGTGCCAGCAGTTACGGTTCAGGGTCCCATTATGGCTACACCTTC
15	TRBV6-5	TRBJ1-1	NA	NA	CASSWGGGMNTEAFF	TGTGCCAGCAGTTGGGGCGGGGGTATGAACACTGAAGCTTTCTTT
13	TRBV29-1	TRBJ2-7	NA	NA	CSVSGLLLGEQYF	TGCAGCGTGAGTGGACTATTACTGGGCGAGCAGTACTTC
15	TRBV19	TRBJ1-1	NA	NA	CASRPPTGPNTEAFF	TGTGCCAGTAGACCCCCGACAGGACCAAACACTGAAGCTTTCTTT
15	TRBV6-5	TRBJ1-4	NA	TRBD1	CASSRTGVPNEKLFF	TGTGCCAGCAGTCGAACAGGGGTCCCTAATGAAAAACTGTTTTTT
15	TRBV29-1	TRBJ1-5	NA	NA	CSALVALNSNQPQHF	TGCAGCGCCCTGGTGGCCCTTAATAGCAATCAGCCCCAGCATTTT
14	TRBV6-5	TRBJ2-5	few	NA	CASSYTQGAETQYF	TGTGCCAGCAGTTACACACAGGGTGCGGAGACCCAGTACTTC
14	TRBV29-1	TRBJ1-5	NA	TRBD1	CSVKDRTNNQPQHF	TGCAGCGTTAAGGACAGGACTAACAATCAGCCCCAGCATTTT
13	TRBV30	TRBJ1-5	NA	NA	CAWSTGRDQPQHF	TGTGCCTGGAGTACAGGGAGAGATCAGCCCCAGCATTTT
15	TRBV6-5	TRBJ1-6	NA	NA	CASSYRSSYNSPLHF	TGTGCCAGCAGTTATCGGAGCTCCTATAATTCACCCCTCCACTTT
15	TRBV2	TRBJ1-5	NA	TRBD1	CASSDGDRVNQPQHF	TGTGCCAGCAGCGACGGGGACAGAGTCAATCAGCCCCAGCATTTT
13	TRBV6-5	TRBJ1-1	NA	NA	CASRPLAVTEAFF	TGTGCCAGCAGACCCTTAGCTGTCACTGAAGCTTTCTTT
15	TRBV5-1	TRBJ2-7	few	NA	CASSRIDRSSYEQYF	TGCGCCAGCTCCCGGATCGACAGAAGCTCCTACGAGCAGTACTTC
15	TRBV5-1	TRBJ2-3	NA	NA	CASSFTTSVRDTQYF	TGCGCCAGCAGCTTTACGACTAGTGTACGGGATACGCAGTATTTT
12	TRBV30	TRBJ1-5	NA	NA	CAWSPSGQPQHF	TGTGCCTGGAGCCCCTCGGGGCAGCCCCAGCATTTT
13	TRBV9	TRBJ1-1	NA	NA	CASSVAGSTEAFF	TGTGCCAGCAGCGTAGCAGGGTCGACTGAAGCTTTCTTT
15	TRBV7-2	TRBJ2-7	NA	NA	CASSLSDRSSYEQYF	TGTGCCAGCAGCTTAAGCGACAGGAGCTCCTACGAGCAGTACTTC
14	TRBV6-5	TRBJ1-1	NA	NA	CASSYEGRGAEAFF	TGTGCCAGCAGTTACGAGGGCCGGGGGGCTGAAGCTTTCTTT
14	TRBV28	TRBJ1-5	few	NA	CASRKEATYQPQHF	TGTGCCAGCAGGAAGGAGGCTACCTATCAGCCCCAGCATTTT
13	TRBV6-5	TRBJ1-1	NA	NA	CASSYSLQGEAFF	TGTGCCAGCAGTTACTCTCTTCAGGGGGAAGCTTTCTTT
14	TRBV5-1	TRBJ2-7	NA	NA	CASSLDVRTYEQYF	TGCGCCAGCAGCTTGGACGTCAGGACCTACGAGCAGTACTTC
17	TRBV30	TRBJ1-6	NA	NA	CAWSLTTSGRGNSPLHF	TGTGCCTGGAGTTTAACAACCTCAGGCCGGGGGAATTCACCCCTCCACTTT
15	TRBV9	TRBJ1-4	NA	TRBD1	CASSGRTGVDEKLFF	TGTGCCAGCAGCGGCCGGACAGGGGTGGATGAAAAACTGTTTTTT
12	TRBV5-6	TRBJ2-1	NA	TRBD1	CASRAGGNEQFF	TGTGCCAGCAGAGCAGGGGGAAATGAGCAGTTCTTC
14	TRBV6-1	TRBJ1-5	NA	NA	CASSEGRVGQPQHF	TGTGCCAGCAGTGAAGGCAGGGTTGGTCAGCCCCAGCATTTT
12	TRBV29-1	TRBJ2-7	NA	NA	CSVEQAGYEQYF	TGCAGCGTTGAACAGGCAGGCTACGAGCAGTACTTC
11	TRBV20-1	TRBJ2-7	NA	TRBD1	CSANTGDEQYF	TGCAGTGCTAATACAGGGGACGAGCAGTACTTC
15	TRBV29-1	TRBJ2-2	NA	NA	CSVAVGSPRAGELFF	TGCAGCGTTGCCGTCGGCTCACCGCGGGCCGGGGAGCTGTTTTTT
14	TRBV5-1	TRBJ1-1	NA	NA	CASSLGGPNTEAFF	TGCGCCAGCAGCTTGGGAGGGCCGAACACTGAAGCTTTCTTT
14	TRBV5-6	TRBJ1-2	NA	TRBD1	CASSSEKTGEVDIF	TGTGCCAGCAGCTCCGAAAAGACAGGGGAGGTCGACATCTTC
15	TRBV2	TRBJ1-2	NA	TRBD1	CASSEGAGGRYGYTF	TGTGCCAGCAGTGAAGGGGCAGGGGGCCGCTATGGCTACACCTTC
16	TRBV2	TRBJ2-6	NA	NA	CASSEVGDSGANVLTF	TGTGCCAGCAGTGAAGTCGGGGACTCTGGGGCCAACGTCCTGACTTTC
13	TRBV5-1	TRBJ1-5	NA	TRBD1	CASSLTGVEPQHF	TGCGCCAGCAGCCTTACAGGGGTGGAGCCCCAGCATTTT
13	TRBV5-1	TRBJ2-1	NA	NA	CASSLALYNEQFF	TGCGCCAGCAGCTTGGCACTGTACAATGAGCAGTTCTTC
14	TRBV13	TRBJ2-7	NA	TRBD1	CASSQTGSSYEQYF	TGTGCCAGCAGCCAGACAGGGTCCTCCTACGAGCAGTACTTC
11	TRBV30	TRBJ1-2	NA	NA	CAWTQGRGYTF	TGTGCCTGGACTCAGGGTCGTGGCTACACCTTC
15	TRBV6-5	TRBJ2-5	NA	TRBD1	CASRYSGQGAETQYF	TGTGCCAGCAGGTACTCCGGACAGGGTGCAGAGACCCAGTACTTC
14	TRBV6-5	TRBJ2-5	NA	TRBD1	CASSQGQGLETQYF	TGTGCCAGCAGCCAGGGACAGGGGTTAGAGACCCAGTACTTC
12	TRBV7-2	TRBJ1-3	NA	NA	CASSFKGNTIYF	TGTGCCAGCAGCTTCAAGGGGAACACCATATATTTT
12	TRBV6-6	TRBJ1-5	NA	NA	CASSYPDQPQHF	TGTGCCAGCAGTTACCCCGATCAGCCCCAGCATTTT
16	TRBV4-1	TRBJ1-1	NA	NA	CASSQVNFLSNTEAFF	TGCGCCAGCAGCCAAGTAAATTTCTTGTCGAACACTGAAGCTTTCTTT
13	TRBV19	TRBJ2-1	NA	NA	CASSPSSYNEQFF	TGTGCCAGTAGTCCCAGCTCCTACAATGAGCAGTTCTTC
13	TRBV6-5	TRBJ2-7	NA	NA	CASSPTGNYEQYF	TGTGCCAGCAGTCCTACAGGAAACTACGAGCAGTACTTC